These T cell receptor beta chains were read from a single sample in a study of response to subunit inactivated influenza vaccine. One entry per CDR3 protein, called by TCRdb with MiXCR from the RT-PCR reads. The sample has a few hundred thousand distinct CDR3 sequences, 12% to 15% seen once. The sample here was PBMCs from blood, taken 11 to 12 days after vaccination. The receptors shown here come from a man between 45 and 60 years old who received an inactivated influenza vaccine. Both conserved end residues are part of each CDR3. The D gene is left open where the match is weak. The size of a clone is reported for some rows only, either as once, few or many, or as a class for expanded clones.

TRBJ2-5	TRBV4-2	few	TRBD1	CASSQAAGGRETQYF	TGTGCCAGCAGCCAAGCCGCAGGGGGCCGCGAGACCCAGTACTTC
TRBJ2-2	TRBV12-3/TRBV12-4	few	.	CASSSQRRNTGELFF	TGTGCCAGCAGTTCCCAAAGGAGGAACACCGGGGAGCTGTTTTTT
TRBJ1-2	TRBV12-3/TRBV12-4	.	.	CASSDSVYGYTF	TGTGCCAGCAGCGACAGCGTCTATGGCTACACCTTC
TRBJ1-3	TRBV11-2	.	.	CASSLTTGGGTSGNTIYF	TGTGCCAGCAGCTTAACCACGGGAGGGGGGACCTCTGGAAACACCATATATTTT
TRBJ2-2	TRBV7-9	few	.	CATQGPSNTGELFF	TGTGCCACCCAAGGGCCCTCGAACACCGGGGAGCTGTTTTTT
TRBJ2-2	TRBV11-2	.	TRBD2	CASSLEASGSGELFF	TGTGCCAGCAGCTTAGAAGCTAGCGGGTCCGGGGAGCTGTTTTTT
TRBJ1-1	TRBV5-1	.	TRBD1	CASSMGQGGRDTEAFF	TGCGCCAGCAGCATGGGACAGGGTGGCCGGGACACTGAAGCTTTCTTT
TRBJ2-1	TRBV19	.	.	CASAIGGQNEQFF	TGTGCCTCAGCTATCGGGGGGCAGAATGAGCAGTTCTTC
TRBJ2-1	TRBV7-8	many	.	CASSLARALPYNEQFF	TGTGCCAGCAGCTTAGCGAGGGCACTACCATACAATGAGCAGTTCTTC
TRBJ2-1	TRBV9	few	TRBD1	CASSPPGQGINEQFF	TGTGCCAGCAGCCCACCGGGACAGGGTATTAATGAGCAGTTCTTC
TRBJ2-1	TRBV7-8	.	.	CASSVVDYAEQFF	TGTGCCAGCAGCGTAGTCGACTACGCCGAGCAGTTCTTC
TRBJ2-5	TRBV20-1	many	.	CSARTIVWGETQYF	TGCAGTGCTAGAACGATAGTGTGGGGGGAGACCCAGTACTTC
TRBJ2-2	TRBV24-1	.	TRBD1	CATSDSVVIWTGDTGELFF	TGTGCCACCAGTGATTCAGTAGTTATTTGGACAGGGGACACCGGGGAGCTGTTTTTT
TRBJ2-1	TRBV28	.	TRBD2	CASKAGRWTYNEQFF	TGTGCCAGCAAAGCGGGAAGATGGACCTACAATGAGCAGTTCTTC
TRBJ1-5	TRBV2	few	.	CASSEFGVSQPQHF	TGTGCCAGCAGTGAGTTCGGGGTAAGTCAGCCCCAGCATTTT
TRBJ2-7	TRBV6-2/TRBV6-3	few	TRBD1	CASSSGQGVRTYEQYF	TGTGCCAGCAGTTCCGGACAGGGGGTCAGGACCTACGAGCAGTACTTC
TRBJ1-1	TRBV5-1	few	.	CASSFQDKNTEAFF	TGCGCCAGCAGCTTTCAGGACAAGAACACTGAAGCTTTCTTT
TRBJ2-7	TRBV7-2	few	TRBD2	CASSQNTLADRTYEQYF	TGTGCCAGCAGCCAAAACACTCTAGCGGACCGAACCTACGAGCAGTACTTC
TRBJ2-5	TRBV9	few	.	CASSVAGRGMEETQYF	TGTGCCAGCAGCGTAGCCGGCCGGGGGATGGAAGAGACCCAGTACTTC
TRBJ2-5	TRBV20-1	.	.	CSARGAGALQETQYF	TGCAGTGCTAGAGGCGCGGGGGCTTTACAAGAGACCCAGTACTTC
TRBJ2-7	TRBV5-1	.	TRBD2	CASSLAGTRYEQYF	TGCGCCAGCAGCTTGGCCGGGACTAGATACGAGCAGTACTTC
TRBJ2-3	TRBV27	many	.	CASSFVGVTSTDTQYF	TGTGCCAGCAGTTTCGTTGGAGTTACTAGCACAGATACGCAGTATTTT
TRBJ2-3	TRBV7-2	.	TRBD2	CASSSSQLAGGADTQYF	TGTGCCAGCAGCTCTTCGCAACTAGCGGGAGGCGCAGATACGCAGTATTTT
TRBJ2-1	TRBV4-3	.	.	CASSQDLGAKRNEQFF	TGCGCCAGCAGCCAAGATTTGGGGGCCAAACGCAATGAGCAGTTCTTC
TRBJ2-4	TRBV5-6	.	.	CASSQVTTGNIQYF	TGTGCCAGCAGCCAGGTTACAACAGGGAACATTCAGTACTTC
TRBJ2-1	TRBV7-9	many	TRBD2	CASSSRTSGPYNEQFF	TGTGCCAGCAGCTCCCGGACTAGCGGACCCTACAATGAGCAGTTCTTC
TRBJ2-7	TRBV29-1	.	TRBD1	CSTGTAYEQYF	TGCAGCACAGGGACAGCCTACGAGCAGTACTTC
TRBJ2-5	TRBV15	.	TRBD2	CATSTGGRGGRETQYF	TGTGCCACCAGCACAGGTGGGCGGGGGGGACGAGAGACCCAGTACTTC
TRBJ2-7	TRBV4-3	once	.	CASSQETSDEQYF	TGCGCCAGCAGCCAAGAGACTAGTGACGAGCAGTACTTC
TRBJ2-5	TRBV6-5	few	.	CASSYEYQETQYF	TGTGCCAGCAGTTACGAGTACCAAGAGACCCAGTACTTC
TRBJ2-6	TRBV25-1	.	.	CASNEFGGSGANVLTF	TGTGCCAGCAATGAATTTGGCGGCTCTGGGGCCAACGTCCTGACTTTC
TRBJ2-1	TRBV13	few	TRBD2	CASSRGLAGSKTSYNEQFF	TGTGCCAGCAGCCGCGGACTAGCGGGATCCAAGACCTCTTACAATGAGCAGTTCTTC
TRBJ2-1	TRBV3-1	.	.	CASSYEQYNEQFF	TGTGCCAGCAGCTATGAACAGTACAATGAGCAGTTCTTC
TRBJ1-2	TRBV12-3/TRBV12-4	.	.	CASSLTRRRGYTF	TGTGCCAGCAGTTTAACTCGTCGTAGGGGCTACACCTTC
TRBJ1-5	TRBV28	.	.	CASSFSRQPQHF	TGTGCCAGCAGTTTCTCCCGTCAGCCCCAGCATTTT
TRBJ1-5	TRBV20-1	.	.	CSASASGRPQHF	TGCAGTGCTAGCGCTTCGGGTAGGCCCCAGCATTTT
TRBJ1-6	TRBV7-2	.	.	CASSLTRGGSPLHF	TGTGCCAGCAGCTTAACCAGGGGTGGGTCACCCCTCCACTTT
TRBJ2-3	TRBV24-1	few	.	CATKGSSTDTQYF	TGTGCCACGAAGGGGTCCAGCACAGATACGCAGTATTTT
TRBJ2-7	TRBV11-2	.	.	CASSLEDAYEQYF	TGTGCCAGCAGCTTAGAAGACGCCTACGAGCAGTACTTC
TRBJ2-5	TRBV5-1	few	.	CASSPQGNGETQYF	TGCGCCAGCAGCCCTCAGGGTAACGGAGAGACCCAGTACTTC